Sequencing of this TCR beta chain was carried out in a study of blood T cells in healthy people across ages. A second PCR of roughly 7 to 11 cycles used a sample-barcoded 5' primer and a J-beta primer mix. TCRdb re-analysed the 5' RACE reads in MiXCR, keeping a single row per CDR3 protein. The sample has about 930,000 distinct CDR3 sequences, 25% to 35% seen once. There are 12 residues in the CDR3. Germline V gene data show CDR1 as SQVTM and CDR2 as ANQGSEA. With 1 base removed from V and 4 bases from J, the gap between germline ends came to 7 bases. This clonotype came up many times. These data were also reused for a study on T cells of mothers and their children.

The sequenced sample was blood. The chain is built from TRBV29-1 and TRBJ1-2; D call uncertain. The TCR sequence derives from a middle-aged woman in good health. Written as DNA, the CDR3 is TGCAGCGTTGAAGGGCAGCCCTATGGCTACACCTTC. This gives the protein CSVEGQPYGYTF.